This T cell receptor (beta chain) emerged from a study of cytomegalovirus exposure and HLA in healthy donors. Study background: An early data release held approximately 85 million unique TCRs from HLA-typed donors.

With 60 Vbeta and 13 Jbeta primers, the PCR was carried out. Only in-frame clones appear in the TCRdb table, and some are missing; sequencing was by immunoSEQ multiplex PCR. The sample includes 150,000 to 200,000 clones, 55% to 70% seen only once; the top ten take less than 3.5%. Study-wide results and limits: In vitro assays verified that a few CMV-associated chains recognized CMV antigens specifically. Later work found most CMV-associated TCR beta chains apparently HLA-restricted. Reportedly, HLA-A and HLA-B alleles of most subjects were accurately predicted from TCR beta.

Trimming took off 7 bases at V and 4 bases at J, with 20 bases between the two ends. The CDR3 sequence is 16 residues long. Germline CDR1 is MDHEN and CDR2 is SYDVKM. Points on this clone: Its specificity is not known.

The sequenced sample was PBMCs. The chain uses TRBV28 and TRBJ2-1; tentative D call: TRBD2 (5 bases). The receptor was isolated from a woman aged 40 to 55 in good health and CMV-seropositive. The CDR3 region has the DNA TGTGCCAGCAACGAGAAAAGCGGTACCCCGTACAATGAGCAGTTCTTC. Translating it yields CASNEKSGTPYNEQFF.